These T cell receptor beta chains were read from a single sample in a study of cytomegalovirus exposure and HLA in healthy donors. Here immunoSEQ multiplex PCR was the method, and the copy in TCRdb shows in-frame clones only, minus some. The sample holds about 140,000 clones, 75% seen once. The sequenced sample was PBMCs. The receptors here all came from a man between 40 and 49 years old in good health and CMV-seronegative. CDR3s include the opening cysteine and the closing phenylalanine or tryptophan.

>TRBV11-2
CASSLSTGWGEQYF
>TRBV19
CASRRGNQPQHF
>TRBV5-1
CASSLEGGATYEQYF
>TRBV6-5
CASSYYFGTAGYTF
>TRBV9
CASSVGRQGRSFF
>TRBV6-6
CASSYGRAGQPQHF
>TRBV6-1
CASSTGAMDTEAFF
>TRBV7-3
CASSFRDRYNEQFF
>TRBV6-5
CASSINTGNYGYTF
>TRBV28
CASGQVGAEAFF
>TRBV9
CASSGYPDRDETQYF
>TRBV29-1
CIPERVRNTEAFF
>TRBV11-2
CASSLRRDSSTDTQYF
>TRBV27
CASSFLGTGTYYGYTF
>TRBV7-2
CASSLLAGGETQYF
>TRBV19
CASSIGTAFNTEAFF
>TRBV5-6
CASSLGLAGVQETQYF
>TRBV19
CATLRQGGLYGYTF
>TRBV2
CASSDGQLSYEQYF
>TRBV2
CASSAHYRQPPAYEQYF
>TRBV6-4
CASSDFRGEQFF
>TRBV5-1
CASRQDPTNEKLFF